One and the same sample provided the 28 T cell receptor beta chains below, sequenced in a study of T cell repertoires in cytomegalovirus infection. MiXCR, applied by TCRdb to the reads, yields one record per CDR3 protein. Found here are 90,000 to 120,000 distinct CDR3 sequences, 42% of them singletons; the top ten hold around 70%. For these receptors, no antigen is known. The starting material was CD8+ T cells from cultured PBMCs, obtained from culture after CMV antigen stimulation. The receptors here all came from a human donor in good health (CMV status not recorded). Some clones in this sample may be carry-over from other donors' samples.

This chain uses TRBV12-3 or TRBV12-4 with TRBJ2-5; possible D gene TRBD1, 5 bases. V was trimmed by 2 bases and J by 4 bases, leaving 8 bases between them. The CDR3 spans 13 residues. CDR3 sequence (DNA): TGTGCCAGCAGTTTACAAGGGGTAGAGACCCAGTACTTC. Its translation is CASSLQGVETQYF.

The CDR3 sequence: CASSFPQGGLAGASGELFF. CDR3 DNA: TGTGCCAGCAGTTTTCCCCAAGGGGGACTAGCGGGGGCCAGCGGGGAGCTGTTTTTT. This chain joins TRBV28 and TRBJ2-2, with 14 bases fitting TRBD2. Unmatched junction bases numbered 13, after V lost 3 bases and J lost 7 bases. The germline V gene encodes CDR1 MDHEN and CDR2 SYDVKM. The CDR3 sequence is 19 residues long.

This clonotype was observed at least ten times. The rearrangement links TRBV5-6 to TRBJ2-7; TRBD1 matches at 9 bases. With V trimmed by 4 bases and J by 1 base, 6 bases remained unmatched. The germline V gene has CDR1 SGHDT and CDR2 YYEEEE. The CDR3 covers 15 residues. The CDR3: CASSPGQGRSYEQYF. The CDR3 DNA follows: TGTGCCAGCAGCCCGGGACAGGGTCGGTCCTACGAGCAGTACTTC.

The rearrangement uses TRBV27 and TRBJ2-1; D ambiguous. Germline lookup yields CDR1 MNHEY and CDR2 SMNVEV (reference sequence). V lost 7 bases to trimming and J lost 8 bases, with 15 bases between them. The CDR3 is 13 amino acids. The CDR3 is CASNLRANDEQFF. CDR3 DNA: TGTGCCAGCAACCTACGGGCGAACGATGAGCAGTTCTTC.

This chain connects TRBV28 to TRBJ1-6; no reliable D call. Trimming left V 2 bases short and J 4 bases short, with 12 bases between. Germline assignment: CDR1 MDHEN and CDR2 SYDVKM. The CDR3 is 16 amino acids. The CDR3 coding sequence is TGTGCCAGCAGTTTAGATTCAATAGGTTATAATTCACCCCTCCACTTT. This sequence encodes CASSLDSIGYNSPLHF.

The rearrangement uses TRBV9 and TRBJ1-3, with D perhaps matching TRBD1 (5 bases). Trimming cost V 2 bases and J 4 bases, with 10 bases left between them. The CDR3 is made up of 14 amino acids. Germline-derived CDR1 and CDR2 are SGDLS and YYNGEE. The CDR3 is CASSVGTFGNTIYF. The CDR3 DNA follows: TGTGCCAGCAGCGTCGGGACTTTCGGAAACACCATATATTTT.

The table lists this clonotype with many counts. The rearrangement links TRBV7-2 to TRBJ2-5; 14 positions match TRBD2. CDR3 length: 14 amino acids. Per the germline V gene, CDR1 is SGHTA and CDR2 is FQGNSA. After removal of 5 bases from V and 9 bases from J, the junction contained 5 bases not matched to a gene. The CDR3 sequence is CASSQRLAGGPQYF. Written as DNA, the CDR3 is TGTGCCAGCAGCCAGCGACTAGCGGGGGGGCCCCAGTACTTC.

The V gene is TRBV9, the J gene TRBJ2-1; the D gene is possibly TRBD1 (5 bases). Germline CDR1 SGDLS, CDR2 YYNGEE. The V gene lost 2 bases and the J gene lost 3 bases, with 15 bases spanning the gap. The length of the CDR3 is 16 residues. In nucleotides, the CDR3 is TGTGCCAGCAGCGTGGAACAGGCGGCGATCTACAATGAGCAGTTCTTC. It translates to CASSVEQAAIYNEQFF.

The chain employs TRBV9 and TRBJ2-3, with unresolved D. Trimming removed 3 bases at V and 5 bases at J, with 13 bases between. This CDR3 region has 14 residues. Germline V lookup: CDR1 SGDLS, CDR2 YYNGEE. CDR3 amino acids: CASSAPSPGDTQYF. CDR3 coding DNA: TGTGCCAGCAGCGCCCCGAGCCCGGGAGATACGCAGTATTTT.

V and J are TRBV3-1 and TRBJ2-7; D is unclear. Between the trimmed V and J ends, which lost 1 base and 1 base, there was a span of 8 bases. Germline values: CDR1 LGHDT, CDR2 YNNKEL (reference sequence). This CDR3 is 14 amino acids long. CDR3: CASSQGVGSYEQYF. The CDR3 region has the DNA TGTGCCAGCAGCCAAGGAGTAGGTTCCTACGAGCAGTACTTC.

The V gene is TRBV7-6, the J gene TRBJ2-7; 8 bases align to TRBD1. V lost 4 bases and J lost 3; bases outside the gene matches: 5. In germline, CDR1 is SGHVS, CDR2 FNYEAQ. This CDR3 has 14 residues. The CDR3 loop is CASSSLGQGYEQYF. CDR3 in DNA: TGTGCCAGCAGCTCCCTAGGACAGGGCTACGAGCAGTACTTC.

This rearrangement joins TRBV4-1 to TRBJ1-5; 7 bases align to TRBD1. Per the germline V gene, CDR1 is MGHRA and CDR2 is YSYEKL. J was trimmed by 5 bases and V by 3 bases; bases with no gene match: 7. The CDR3 sequence is 15 residues long. As DNA, the CDR3 is TGCGCCAGCAGCCATCCCGACAGGGTCGATCAGCCCCAGCATTTT. The encoded protein is CASSHPDRVDQPQHF.

This clonotype was counted ten times or more. J is TRBJ2-5 and V is TRBV7-9, with 7 bases aligning to TRBD1. Per the germline V gene, CDR1 is SEHNR and CDR2 is FQNEAQ (reference sequence). With V trimmed by 5 bases and J by 8 bases, 11 bases remained unmatched. The CDR3 spans 14 residues. CDR3 sequence: CASSPQGQAGTQYF. CDR3 DNA sequence: TGTGCCAGCAGCCCCCAAGGACAGGCCGGTACCCAGTACTTC.

This clonotype was recorded many times. The rearrangement links TRBV6-5 to TRBJ2-7; perhaps TRBD1 as D (5 bases). CDR3 length: 14 amino acids. Germline V gene sequence: CDR1 MNHEY, CDR2 SVGAGI. V was pared by 7 bases and J by 1 base, with 14 bases between. As DNA, the CDR3 is TGTGCCAGCATCGACAGTAGCATTTCCTACGAGCAGTACTTC. Its protein product is CASIDSSISYEQYF.

This clonotype was observed a single time. V and J are TRBV29-1 and TRBJ1-1, with unresolved D. Germline values: CDR1 SQVTM, CDR2 ANQGSEA. There are 11 residues in the CDR3. V was shortened by 8 bases and J by 4 bases, with 11 bases between the two germline ends. The CDR3 here is CSSSVFTEAFF. In DNA form, the CDR3 reads TGCAGCTCCTCAGTTTTCACTGAAGCTTTCTTT.

In its sample, this clonotype was seen a few times. The chain carries TRBV5-6 and TRBJ2-7; the D gene could be TRBD1 or TRBD2 (5 bases each). The CDR3 is made up of 14 amino acids. V lost 2 bases, J lost 6 bases, and 15 bases lay in between. Germline V gives CDR1 SGHDT, CDR2 YYEEEE. As DNA, the CDR3 is TGTGCCAGCAGCTTCGGGACGGCTTCAGGCGAGCAGTACTTC. Translated: CASSFGTASGEQYF. Combining the CDR3 with reference TRBV5-6 and TRBJ2-7 gives the whole variable domain DAGVTQSPTHLIKTRGQQVTLRCSPKSGHDTVSWYQQALGQGPQFIFQYYEEEERQRGNFPDRFSGHQFPNYSSELNVNALLLGDSALYLCASSFGTASGEQYFGPGTRLTVT.

This clonotype was seen a few times. The chain is built from TRBV12-3 or TRBV12-4 and TRBJ1-1; a possible D gene is TRBD1 (5 bases). The CDR3 is 15 amino acids. V lost 5 bases and J 4 bases, leaving 17 bases between the germline ends. CDR3 region: CASSLSPGPLTEAFF. CDR3 nucleotide sequence: TGTGCCAGCAGTCTAAGTCCGGGACCTCTCACTGAAGCTTTCTTT.

The chain carries TRBV19 and TRBJ2-2; D gene uncertain. The germline CDR1 and CDR2 sequences are LNHDA and SQIVND (reference sequence). V was shortened by 7 bases and J by 2 bases, with 14 bases between the two germline ends. The CDR3 runs 15 residues. The CDR3 loop is CASKSWAENTGELFF. The CDR3 DNA is TGTGCCAGTAAATCCTGGGCAGAAAACACCGGGGAGCTGTTTTTT.

The table lists this clonotype with a few counts. The V gene is TRBV19, the J gene TRBJ2-3; D call uncertain. CDR1 LNHDA and CDR2 SQIVND come from the germline V gene (reference sequence). Trimming shortened V by 1 base and J by 4 bases, and 15 bases separated the two germline ends. This CDR3 is 16 amino acids long. As DNA, the CDR3 is TGTGCCAGTAGTATAGTTTCTTCACCCGGCGCAGATACGCAGTATTTT. Residues: CASSIVSSPGADTQYF.

This CDR3 is CASTSGSSTQHF. The CDR3, as DNA: TGTGCCAGCACTTCAGGCTCCTCGACCCAGCATTTT. The J gene is TRBJ1-5, the V gene TRBV12-3 or TRBV12-4; D is uncertain. The CDR3 covers 12 residues. V lost 7 bases and J lost 11, with 15 bases in between.

The chain joins TRBV7-8 to TRBJ2-7, with TRBD1 as a possible D gene (5 bases). V was clipped by 2 bases and J by 0 bases, with 14 bases between them. This CDR3 spans 16 amino acids. CDR1 and CDR2 from the germline V gene are SGHVS and FQNEAQ. CDR3 protein: CASSLTQGDLSYEQYF. The CDR3 DNA is TGTGCCAGCAGCTTAACCCAGGGTGACCTCTCCTACGAGCAGTACTTC.

V usage is TRBV7-9 and J usage is TRBJ2-7, with D possibly TRBD1 on 6 matching bases. The CDR3 spans 15 residues. Germline V CDR1 and CDR2: SEHNR, FQNEAQ (reference sequence). V was pared by 4 bases and J by 6 bases, with 19 bases between. The CDR3 bases are TGTGCCAGCAGCTCAGAACGGACAGCCGGTGGCGAGCAGTACTTC. Encoded protein: CASSSERTAGGEQYF.

At least ten counts were recorded for this clonotype. The chain couples TRBV7-6 to TRBJ1-6, with 7 bases lining up with TRBD1. The CDR3 contains 14 residues. CDR1 is SGHVS and CDR2 is FNYEAQ in the germline V gene. V gave up 1 base and J gave up 9 bases; unmatched junction bases: 3. CDR3 nucleotides: TGTGCCAGCAGCTTAGGAGGGGGCAGTTCACCCCTCCACTTT. This gives the protein CASSLGGGSSPLHF. Drawing the rest from reference TRBV7-6 and TRBJ1-6, the complete variable domain is GAGVSQSPRYKVTKRGQDVALRCDPISGHVSLYWYRQALGQGPEFLTYFNYEAQQDKSGLPNDRFSAERPEGSISTLTIQRTEQRDSAMYRCASSLGGGSSPLHFGNGTRLTVT.

The chain carries TRBV6-8 and TRBJ1-5; TRBD1 matches 7 bases. V gave up 2 bases and J gave up 4 bases; unmatched junction bases: 5. This CDR3 is 15 amino acids long. CDR1 and CDR2 from the germline V gene are MNHGY and SAAAGT. CDR3 nucleotide sequence: TGTGCCAGCAGTTACCGGCGACAGGGTAATCAGCCCCAGCATTTT. Its translation is CASSYRRQGNQPQHF.

This chain links TRBV5-6 with TRBJ1-1; 8 bases fit TRBD1. The CDR3 extends over 13 amino acids. Germline CDR1 is SGHDT and CDR2 is YYEEEE. V lost 3 bases to trimming and J lost 11 bases; unmatched junction nucleotides: 9. Here the CDR3 reads CASSYGPGQEAFF. For the CDR3, the DNA is TGTGCCAGCAGCTACGGACCGGGACAGGAGGCTTTCTTT. The variable domain in full, with the rest retrieved from reference TRBV5-6 and TRBJ1-1, is DAGVTQSPTHLIKTRGQQVTLRCSPKSGHDTVSWYQQALGQGPQFIFQYYEEEERQRGNFPDRFSGHQFPNYSSELNVNALLLGDSALYLCASSYGPGQEAFFGQGTRLTVV.

A remark on this clonotype: This clone may be a read error of a much larger clone one base away. The rearrangement joins TRBV19 to TRBJ2-3; D is unclear. Germline lookup yields CDR1 LNHDA and CDR2 SQIVND (reference sequence). The CDR3 runs 13 residues. The ends were cut back, 8 bases at V and 2 bases at J, with 11 bases in the middle. In DNA form, the CDR3 reads TGTGCCAGTTCATTACCCGACACAGATACGCAGTATTTT. This translates into CASSLPDTDTQYF.

The chain has TRBV19 and TRBJ2-1, with TRBD2 matching over 7 bases. V lost 1 base and J lost 8; bases outside the gene matches: 5. The CDR3 loop spans 14 amino acids. CDR1 and CDR2 from the germline V gene are LNHDA and SQIVND (reference sequence). The CDR3 sequence: CASSIGLGGDEQFF. The CDR3 nucleotides read TGTGCCAGTAGTATAGGGTTGGGGGGGGATGAGCAGTTCTTC.

This clonotype was counted between two and nine times. V usage is TRBV12-3 or TRBV12-4 and J usage is TRBJ2-2; no reliable D call. This CDR3 has 12 amino acids. The V end was cut by 5 bases, the J end by 5 bases, with 6 bases between. CDR3: CASSPRTGELFF. Here the CDR3 DNA reads TGTGCCAGCAGTCCTCGAACCGGGGAGCTGTTTTTT.